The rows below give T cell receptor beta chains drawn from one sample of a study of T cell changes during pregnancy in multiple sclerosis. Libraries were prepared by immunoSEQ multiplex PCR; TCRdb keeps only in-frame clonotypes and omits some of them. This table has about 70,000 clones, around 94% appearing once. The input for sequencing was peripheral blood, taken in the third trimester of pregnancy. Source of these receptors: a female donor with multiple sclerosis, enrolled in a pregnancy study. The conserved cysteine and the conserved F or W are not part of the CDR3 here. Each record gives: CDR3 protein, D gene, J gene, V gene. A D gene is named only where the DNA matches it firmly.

ATIAGTRDTQY,TRBD2,TRBJ2-3,TRBV2
ASRAGETYNEQF,TRBD2,TRBJ2-1,TRBV5-1
ASSQQSHEQF,.,TRBJ2-1,TRBV4-3
AISVSNRGGYGYT,TRBD1,TRBJ1-2,TRBV10-3
ASSLDGTAGANVLT,TRBD1,TRBJ2-6,TRBV7-2
ASSFGRVSYEQY,.,TRBJ2-7,TRBV7-9
ASSSRTDTQY,.,TRBJ2-3,TRBV5-6
ASSLGFSGLVSDTQY,TRBD2,TRBJ2-3,TRBV5-4
ATSKQGSTDTQY,.,TRBJ2-3,TRBV15
ASSGLTTASYEQY,.,TRBJ2-7,TRBV11-2
ASSLAARGAF,.,TRBJ1-1,TRBV7-2
ASSHGRAVNTGELF,.,TRBJ2-2,TRBV4-2
ASSSAVSDRGYGYT,TRBD1,TRBJ1-2,TRBV6-6
ASSLRTGGTEAF,TRBD1,TRBJ1-1,TRBV27
ASSTPRRRVEQF,.,TRBJ2-1,TRBV21-1
ASSTGQGSFGNTGELF,TRBD1,TRBJ2-2,TRBV9
ASSPTGDYEQY,TRBD1,TRBJ2-7,TRBV4-1
ASSLAGADSLNTEAF,.,TRBJ1-1,TRBV28
ASRTDPGHRGANYGYT,.,TRBJ1-2,TRBV9
ASSLLTEYARTDTQY,.,TRBJ2-3,TRBV5-6
ASSQDPGTSFTDTQY,TRBD2,TRBJ2-3,TRBV4-3
ASSLRSGGEAF,TRBD1,TRBJ1-1,TRBV7-6
ASGQANYGYT,.,TRBJ1-2,TRBV9
ATSESRGTEAF,.,TRBJ1-1,TRBV19
ASSEVGRNTEAF,.,TRBJ1-1,TRBV6-1
ASSLAAGTEAF,.,TRBJ1-1,TRBV5-6
ASSRTSGASYEQY,TRBD2,TRBJ2-7,TRBV9
ASSWGLGNQPQH,.,TRBJ1-5,TRBV13
ASSYQTDTQY,.,TRBJ2-3,TRBV5-4
ASSPGPGQATGELF,TRBD1,TRBJ2-2,TRBV18
AWGPGQGTNSPLH,TRBD1,TRBJ1-6,TRBV30
ASSFGRQETQY,.,TRBJ2-5,TRBV5-4
ASSQGLVTDTQY,TRBD2,TRBJ2-3,TRBV7-3